The source of this T cell receptor beta chain is a study of blood T cell repertoires in COVID-19. About the research overall: T cells, B-cell-depleted T cells, or PBMCs supplied cDNA or gDNA.

Original processing methods: Reference gene primer amplification gave estimated nucleated cell counts. TCRdb keeps only in-frame clones here, not all; method: immunoSEQ multiplex PCR. D and trimming were read from the DNA, whereas the V and J calls and clone size are those reported in that table. The table includes about 250,000 clones, around 84% detected once. This clone was counted only a few times. Germline V lookup: CDR1 GTSNPN, CDR2 SVGIG (reference sequence). The CDR3 is 13 residues long. Trimming took off 6 bases at V and 1 base at J, with 12 bases between the two ends. This chain joins TRBV30 and TRBJ2-5; D gene ambiguous. The clonotype originates from a woman in her forties who had recovered from COVID-19. The sequencing input was peripheral blood. The CDR3 spells CACSRRLQETQYF. In nucleotides, the CDR3 is TGTGCCTGTTCTAGGAGACTCCAAGAGACCCAGTACTTC.